Sequencing of this TCR beta chain was carried out in a study of post-analysis software for immune sequencing data. Overall study results and limits: Roughly 5 TRBV segments occurring more often in patients than controls included TRBV5-6, TRBV5-1 and TRBV20-1.

Germline V gene data show CDR1 as SGDLS and CDR2 as YYNGEE. V was pared by 3 bases and J by 13 bases, with 13 bases between. The CDR3 extends over 11 amino acids. The library was made from cDNA and included unique molecular identifiers. The authors obtained roughly 0.5 million cDNA molecules from around 0.96 to 9.9 million T cells. TCRdb used MiXCR to reprocess the PCR reads, holding one entry per CDR3 protein. The sample yields more than 350,000 distinct CDR3 sequences, roughly 38% seen once. Comment on this clonotype: The antigen remains unidentified.

This clonotype was sampled from a girl aged 2 to 10 with multiple sclerosis. J is TRBJ1-2 and V is TRBV9; weak D call: TRBD1 (6 bases). Sequencing input: blood. Here the CDR3 DNA reads TGTGCCAGCAGCGGCGGACAGATCTCCACCTTC. It yields the protein CASSGGQISTF.